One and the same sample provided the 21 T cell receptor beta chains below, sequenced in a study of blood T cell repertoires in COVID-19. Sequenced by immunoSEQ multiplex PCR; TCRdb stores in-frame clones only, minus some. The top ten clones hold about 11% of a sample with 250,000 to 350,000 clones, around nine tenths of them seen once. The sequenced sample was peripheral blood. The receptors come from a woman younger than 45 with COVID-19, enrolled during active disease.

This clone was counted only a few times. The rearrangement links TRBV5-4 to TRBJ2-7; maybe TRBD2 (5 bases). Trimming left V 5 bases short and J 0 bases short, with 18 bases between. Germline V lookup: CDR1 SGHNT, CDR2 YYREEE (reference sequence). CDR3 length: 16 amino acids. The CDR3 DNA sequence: TGTGCCAGCAGTCCGGGGTTGGGTCTACTCTCCTACGAGCAGTACTTC. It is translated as CASSPGLGLLSYEQYF. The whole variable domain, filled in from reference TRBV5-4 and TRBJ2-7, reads ETGVTQSPTHLIKTRGQQVTLRCSSQSGHNTVSWYQQALGQGPQFIFQYYREEENGRGNFPPRFSGLQFPNYSSELNVNALELDDSALYLCASSPGLGLLSYEQYFGPGTRLTVT.

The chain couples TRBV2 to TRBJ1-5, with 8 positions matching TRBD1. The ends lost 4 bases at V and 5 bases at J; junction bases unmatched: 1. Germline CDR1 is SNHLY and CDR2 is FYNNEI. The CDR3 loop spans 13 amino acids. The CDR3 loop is CASSVGQDQPQHF. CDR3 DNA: TGTGCCAGCAGTGTGGGACAGGATCAGCCCCAGCATTTT.

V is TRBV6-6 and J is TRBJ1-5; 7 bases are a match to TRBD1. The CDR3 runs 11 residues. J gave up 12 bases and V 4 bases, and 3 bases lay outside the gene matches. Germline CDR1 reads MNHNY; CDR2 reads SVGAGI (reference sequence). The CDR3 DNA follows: TGTGCCAGCAGTTGGCAGGGGGTCCAGCATTTT. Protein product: CASSWQGVQHF.

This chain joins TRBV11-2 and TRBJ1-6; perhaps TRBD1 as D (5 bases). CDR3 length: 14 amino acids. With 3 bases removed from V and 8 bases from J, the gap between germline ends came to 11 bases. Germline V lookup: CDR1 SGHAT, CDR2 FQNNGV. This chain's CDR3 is CASSFPRDDSPLHF. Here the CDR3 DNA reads TGTGCCAGCAGCTTCCCCAGGGATGATTCACCCCTCCACTTT. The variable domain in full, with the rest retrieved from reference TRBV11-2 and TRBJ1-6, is EAGVAQSPRYKIIEKRQSVAFWCNPISGHATLYWYQQILGQGPKLLIQFQNNGVVDDSQLPKDRFSAERLKGVDSTLKIQPAKLEDSAVYLCASSFPRDDSPLHFGNGTRLTVT.

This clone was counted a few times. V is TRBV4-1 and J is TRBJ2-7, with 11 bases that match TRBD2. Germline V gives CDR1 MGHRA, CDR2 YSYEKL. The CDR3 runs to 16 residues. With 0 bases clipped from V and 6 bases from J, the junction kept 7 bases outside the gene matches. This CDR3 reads CASSQDRTSGYSEQYF. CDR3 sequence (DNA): TGCGCCAGCAGCCAAGATAGGACTAGCGGGTACTCCGAGCAGTACTTC.

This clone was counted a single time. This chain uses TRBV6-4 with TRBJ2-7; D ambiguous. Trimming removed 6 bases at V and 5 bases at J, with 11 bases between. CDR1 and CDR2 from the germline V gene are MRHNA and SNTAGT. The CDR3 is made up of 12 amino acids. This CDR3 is CASRSLSNEQYF. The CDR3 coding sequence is TGTGCCAGCAGATCACTTAGCAACGAGCAGTACTTC.

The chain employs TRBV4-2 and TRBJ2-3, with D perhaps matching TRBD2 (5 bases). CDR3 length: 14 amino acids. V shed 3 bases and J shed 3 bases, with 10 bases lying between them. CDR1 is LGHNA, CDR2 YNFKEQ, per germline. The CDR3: CASSHAGGTDTQYF. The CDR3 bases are TGTGCCAGCAGCCATGCGGGTGGAACAGATACGCAGTATTTT.

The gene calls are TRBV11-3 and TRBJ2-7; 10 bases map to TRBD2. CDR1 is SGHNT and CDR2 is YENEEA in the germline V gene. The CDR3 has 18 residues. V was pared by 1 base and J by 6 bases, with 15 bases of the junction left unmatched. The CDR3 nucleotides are TGTGCCAGCAGCTTAGGGACAGACGAGACAACTAGCGGGACCGAGCAGTACTTC. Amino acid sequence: CASSLGTDETTSGTEQYF.

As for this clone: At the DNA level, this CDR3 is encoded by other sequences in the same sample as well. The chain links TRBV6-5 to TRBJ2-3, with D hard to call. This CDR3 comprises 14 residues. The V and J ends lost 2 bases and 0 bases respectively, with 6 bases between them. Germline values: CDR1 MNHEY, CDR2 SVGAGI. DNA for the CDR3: TGTGCCAGCAGTTACGGCGGAAGCACAGATACGCAGTATTTT. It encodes CASSYGGSTDTQYF.

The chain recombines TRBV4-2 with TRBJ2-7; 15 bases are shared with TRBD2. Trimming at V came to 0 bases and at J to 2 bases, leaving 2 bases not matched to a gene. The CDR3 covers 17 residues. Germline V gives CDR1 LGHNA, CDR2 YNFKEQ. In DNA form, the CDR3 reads TGTGCCAGCAGCCAAGATGGACTAGCGGGAGGGCCCTACGAGCAGTACTTC. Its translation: CASSQDGLAGGPYEQYF.

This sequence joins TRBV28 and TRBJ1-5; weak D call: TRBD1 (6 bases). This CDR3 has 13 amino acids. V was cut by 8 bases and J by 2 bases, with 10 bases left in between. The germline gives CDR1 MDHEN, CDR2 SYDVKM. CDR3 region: CASQKGGNQPQHF. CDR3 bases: TGTGCCAGCCAAAAGGGGGGCAATCAGCCCCAGCATTTT.

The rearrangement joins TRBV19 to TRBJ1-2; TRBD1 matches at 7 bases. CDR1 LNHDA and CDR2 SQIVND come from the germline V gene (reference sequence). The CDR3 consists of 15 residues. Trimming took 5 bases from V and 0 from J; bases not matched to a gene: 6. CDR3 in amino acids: CASSFPGTANYGYTF. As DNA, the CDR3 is TGTGCCAGTAGTTTCCCGGGGACAGCTAACTATGGCTACACCTTC.

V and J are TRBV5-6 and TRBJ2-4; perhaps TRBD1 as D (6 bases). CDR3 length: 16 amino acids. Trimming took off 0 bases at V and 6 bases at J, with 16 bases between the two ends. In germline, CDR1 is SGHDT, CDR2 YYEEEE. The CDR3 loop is CASSLGSWGQGNIQYF. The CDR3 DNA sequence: TGTGCCAGCAGCTTGGGATCTTGGGGGCAGGGAAACATTCAGTACTTC.

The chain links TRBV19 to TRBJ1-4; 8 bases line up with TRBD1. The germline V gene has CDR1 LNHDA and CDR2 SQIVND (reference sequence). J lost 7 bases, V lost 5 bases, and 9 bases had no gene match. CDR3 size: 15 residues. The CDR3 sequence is CASSPRTGTFEKLFF. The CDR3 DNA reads TGTGCCAGTAGTCCCCGGACAGGGACCTTTGAAAAACTGTTTTTT. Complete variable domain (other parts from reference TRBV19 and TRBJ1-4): DGGITQSPKYLFRKEGQNVTLSCEQNLNHDAMYWYRQDPGQGLRLIYYSQIVNDFQKGDIAEGYSVSREKKESFPLTVTSAQKNPTAFYLCASSPRTGTFEKLFFGSGTQLSVL.

The CDR3: CASSYPAGSYEQYF. DNA for the CDR3: TGTGCCAGCAGTTACCCAGCGGGATCCTACGAGCAGTACTTC. V gene TRBV28 combines with J gene TRBJ2-7, with TRBD2 matching 7 bases. Germline assignment: CDR1 MDHEN and CDR2 SYDVKM. Trimming took 4 bases from V and 1 from J; bases not matched to a gene: 4. The CDR3 is made up of 14 amino acids.

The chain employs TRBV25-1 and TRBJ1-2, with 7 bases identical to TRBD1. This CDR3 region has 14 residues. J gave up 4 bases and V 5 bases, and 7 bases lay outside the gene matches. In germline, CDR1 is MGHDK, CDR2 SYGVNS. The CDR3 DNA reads TGTGCCAGCAGTTTGGGGACAGCGACCTATGGCTACACCTTC. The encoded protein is CASSLGTATYGYTF.

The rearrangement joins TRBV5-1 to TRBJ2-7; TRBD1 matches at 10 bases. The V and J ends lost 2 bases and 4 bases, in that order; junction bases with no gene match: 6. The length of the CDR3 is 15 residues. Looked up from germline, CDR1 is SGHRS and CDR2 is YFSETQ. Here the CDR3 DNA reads TGCGCCAGCAGCTTCCTCGGACAGGGGGAGTACGAGCAGTACTTC. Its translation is CASSFLGQGEYEQYF.

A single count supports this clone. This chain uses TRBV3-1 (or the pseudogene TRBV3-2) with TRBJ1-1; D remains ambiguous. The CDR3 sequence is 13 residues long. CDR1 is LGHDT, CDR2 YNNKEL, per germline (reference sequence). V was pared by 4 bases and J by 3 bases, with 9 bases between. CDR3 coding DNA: TGTGCCAGCAGCCCCTGTCCCTACACTGAAGCTTTCTTT. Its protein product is CASSPCPYTEAFF.

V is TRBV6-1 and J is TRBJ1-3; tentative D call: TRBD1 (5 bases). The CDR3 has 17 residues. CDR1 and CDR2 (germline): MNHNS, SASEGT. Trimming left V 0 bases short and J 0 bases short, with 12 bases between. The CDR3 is CASSEARQGFSGNTIYF. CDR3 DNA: TGTGCCAGCAGTGAAGCGCGCCAGGGCTTCTCTGGAAACACCATATATTTT.

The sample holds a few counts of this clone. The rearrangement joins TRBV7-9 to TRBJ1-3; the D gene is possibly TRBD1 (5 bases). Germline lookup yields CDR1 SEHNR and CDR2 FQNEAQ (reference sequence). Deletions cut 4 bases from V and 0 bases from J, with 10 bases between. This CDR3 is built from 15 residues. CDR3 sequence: CASSSSGGSGNTIYF. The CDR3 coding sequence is TGTGCCAGCAGCTCTTCCGGGGGCTCTGGAAACACCATATATTTT. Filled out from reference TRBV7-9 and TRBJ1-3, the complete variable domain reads DTGVSQNPRHKITKRGQNVTFRCDPISEHNRLYWYRQTLGQGPEFLTYFQNEAQLEKSRLLSDRFSAERPKGSFSTLEIQRTEQGDSAMYLCASSSSGGSGNTIYFGEGSWLTVV.

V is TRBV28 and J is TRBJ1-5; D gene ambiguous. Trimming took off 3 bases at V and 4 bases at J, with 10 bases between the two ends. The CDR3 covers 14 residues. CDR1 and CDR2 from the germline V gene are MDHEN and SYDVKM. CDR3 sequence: CASSLFSDNQPQHF. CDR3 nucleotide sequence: TGTGCCAGCAGTTTGTTCAGCGATAATCAGCCCCAGCATTTT.